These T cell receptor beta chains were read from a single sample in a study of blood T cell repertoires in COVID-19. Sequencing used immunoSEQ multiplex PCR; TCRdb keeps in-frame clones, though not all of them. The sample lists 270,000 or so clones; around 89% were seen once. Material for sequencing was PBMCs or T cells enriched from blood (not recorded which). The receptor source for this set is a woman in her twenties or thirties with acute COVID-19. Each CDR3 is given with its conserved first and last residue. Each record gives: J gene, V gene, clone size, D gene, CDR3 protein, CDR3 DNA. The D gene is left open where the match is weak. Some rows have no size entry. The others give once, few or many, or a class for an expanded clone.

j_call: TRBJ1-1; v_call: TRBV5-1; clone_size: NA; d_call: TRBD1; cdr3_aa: CASSLQGGASEAFF; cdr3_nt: TGCGCCAGCAGCTTGCAAGGGGGCGCTTCTGAAGCTTTCTTT
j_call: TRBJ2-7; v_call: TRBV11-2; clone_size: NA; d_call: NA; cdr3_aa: CASSSRQAYPSYEQYF; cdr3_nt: TGTGCCAGCAGCTCCAGACAGGCCTACCCGAGTTACGAGCAGTACTTC
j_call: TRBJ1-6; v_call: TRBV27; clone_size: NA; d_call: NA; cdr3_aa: CASSLSEVLTSPLHF; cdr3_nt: TGTGCCAGCAGTTTATCGGAGGTTTTGACTTCACCCCTCCACTTT
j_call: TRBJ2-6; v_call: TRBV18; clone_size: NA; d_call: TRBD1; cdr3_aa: CASSLASGQGAGGANVLTF; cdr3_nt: TGTGCCAGCTCACTGGCGAGCGGACAGGGGGCCGGTGGGGCCAACGTCCTGACTTTC
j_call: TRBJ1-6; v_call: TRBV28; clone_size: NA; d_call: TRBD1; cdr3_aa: CASRPSQGANSPLHF; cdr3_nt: TGTGCCAGCAGACCCTCGCAGGGGGCAAATTCACCCCTCCACTTT
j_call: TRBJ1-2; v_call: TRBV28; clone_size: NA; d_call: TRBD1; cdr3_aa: CASSPFSGQASGYTF; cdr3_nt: TGTGCCAGCAGTCCTTTCAGCGGACAGGCAAGTGGCTACACCTTC
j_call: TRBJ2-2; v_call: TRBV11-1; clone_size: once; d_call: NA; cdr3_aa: CASSLWSGSGTGELFF; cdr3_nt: TGTGCCAGCAGCTTATGGTCAGGGTCGGGCACCGGGGAGCTGTTTTTT
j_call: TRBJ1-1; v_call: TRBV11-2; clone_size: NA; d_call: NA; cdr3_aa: CASSWPMGTPNTEAFF; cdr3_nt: TGTGCCAGCAGCTGGCCTATGGGGACACCAAACACTGAAGCTTTCTTT
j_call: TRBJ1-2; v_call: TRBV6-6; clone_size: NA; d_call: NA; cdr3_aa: CASSTTANYGYTF; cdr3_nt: TGTGCCAGCAGTACGACAGCTAACTATGGCTACACCTTC
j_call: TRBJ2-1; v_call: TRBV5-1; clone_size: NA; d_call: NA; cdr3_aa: CASTHIPTENNEQFF; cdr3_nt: TGCGCCAGCACCCACATACCGACAGAAAACAATGAGCAGTTCTTC
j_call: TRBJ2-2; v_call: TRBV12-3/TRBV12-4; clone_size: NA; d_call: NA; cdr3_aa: CASSLVAGELFF; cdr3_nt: TGTGCCAGCAGTTTAGTCGCCGGGGAGCTGTTTTTT
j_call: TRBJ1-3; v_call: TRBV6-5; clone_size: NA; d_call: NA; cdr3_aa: CASNPVSGNTIYF; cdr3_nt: TGTGCCAGCAACCCGGTCTCTGGAAACACCATATATTTT
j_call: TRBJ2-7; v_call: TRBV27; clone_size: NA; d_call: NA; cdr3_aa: CASSIPPGVQYF; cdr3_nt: TGTGCCAGCAGTATACCACCAGGGGTGCAGTACTTC
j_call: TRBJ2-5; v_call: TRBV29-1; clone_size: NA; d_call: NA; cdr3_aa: CSVEGRDSIQETQYF; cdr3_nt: TGCAGCGTTGAAGGCAGGGATTCAATTCAAGAGACCCAGTACTTC
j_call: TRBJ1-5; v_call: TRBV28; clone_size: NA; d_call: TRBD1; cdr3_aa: CASAETGVGQPQHF; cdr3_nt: TGTGCCAGCGCGGAGACAGGGGTCGGTCAGCCCCAGCATTTT
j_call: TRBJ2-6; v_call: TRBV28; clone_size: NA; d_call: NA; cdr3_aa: CASSLALDRGLRSGANVLTF; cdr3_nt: TGTGCCAGCAGTTTAGCGCTGGACCGAGGACTCCGCTCTGGGGCCAACGTCCTGACTTTC
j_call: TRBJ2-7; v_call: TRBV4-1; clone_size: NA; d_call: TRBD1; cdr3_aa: CASSQEGQGANEQYF; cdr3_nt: TGCGCCAGCAGCCAGGAGGGACAGGGGGCGAACGAGCAGTACTTC
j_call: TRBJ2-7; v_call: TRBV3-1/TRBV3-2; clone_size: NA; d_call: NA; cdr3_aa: CASSQGFGRPYYEQYF; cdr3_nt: TGTGCCAGCAGCCAAGGGTTCGGGAGACCCTACTACGAGCAGTACTTC
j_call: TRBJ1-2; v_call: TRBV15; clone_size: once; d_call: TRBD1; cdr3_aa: CATTPGQGYGYTF; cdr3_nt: TGTGCCACCACCCCGGGACAGGGATATGGCTACACCTTC
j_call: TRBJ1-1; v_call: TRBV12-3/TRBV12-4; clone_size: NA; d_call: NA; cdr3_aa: CASSLGGHLEAFF; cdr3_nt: TGTGCCAGCAGTTTAGGCGGCCACCTTGAAGCTTTCTTT
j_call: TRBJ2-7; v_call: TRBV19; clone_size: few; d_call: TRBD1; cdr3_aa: CASKGTGGVGQYF; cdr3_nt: TGTGCCAGTAAGGGGACAGGCGGCGTGGGGCAGTACTTC
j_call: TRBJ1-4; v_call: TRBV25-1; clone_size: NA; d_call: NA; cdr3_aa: CASSLAGDEKLFF; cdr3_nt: TGTGCCAGCAGTTTGGCAGGGGATGAAAAACTGTTTTTT
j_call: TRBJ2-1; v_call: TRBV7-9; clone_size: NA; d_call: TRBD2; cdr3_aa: CASSLGTSGFSNEQFF; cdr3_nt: TGTGCCAGCAGCTTAGGAACTAGCGGGTTTAGCAATGAGCAGTTCTTC
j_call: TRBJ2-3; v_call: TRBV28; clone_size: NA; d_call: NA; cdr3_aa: CASSVRSPSTDTQYF; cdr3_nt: TGTGCCAGCAGCGTGCGTTCTCCTAGCACAGATACGCAGTATTTT